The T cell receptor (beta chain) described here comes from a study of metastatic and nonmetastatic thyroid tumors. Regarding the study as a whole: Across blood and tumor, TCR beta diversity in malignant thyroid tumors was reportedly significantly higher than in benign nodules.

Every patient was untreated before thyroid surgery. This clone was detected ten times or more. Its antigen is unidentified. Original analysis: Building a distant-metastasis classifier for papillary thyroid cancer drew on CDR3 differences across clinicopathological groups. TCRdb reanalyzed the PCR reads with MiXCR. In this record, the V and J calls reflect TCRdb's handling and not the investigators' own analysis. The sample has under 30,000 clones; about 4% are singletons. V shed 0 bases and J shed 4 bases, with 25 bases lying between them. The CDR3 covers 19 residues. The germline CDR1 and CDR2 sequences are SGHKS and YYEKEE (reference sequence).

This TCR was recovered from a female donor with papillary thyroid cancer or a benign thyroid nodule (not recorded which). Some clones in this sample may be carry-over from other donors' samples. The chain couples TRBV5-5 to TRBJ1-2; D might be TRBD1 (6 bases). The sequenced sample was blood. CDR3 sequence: CASSLAGNREGFRGYGYTF. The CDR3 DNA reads TGTGCCAGCAGCTTGGCGGGTAACAGGGAGGGGTTTCGCGGCTATGGCTACACCTTC.